This T cell receptor (beta chain) was captured by sequencing in a study of T cells in Graves' hyperthyroidism and ophthalmopathy. Whole-study results and caveats: Researchers found most expanded thyroid clonotypes above 0.001 in blood as well.

Each 10 ml fresh peripheral blood draw supplied the PBMCs. Regarding this clonotype: The antigen is not known.

Germline lookup yields CDR1 DFQATT and CDR2 SNEGSKA (reference sequence). CDR3 size: 16 residues. Unmatched junction bases numbered 10, after V lost 2 bases and J lost 5 bases. TCR beta CDR3 regions were amplified from RNA transcripts. A set of HTBI primers served as the primers for a first-round RT-PCR of the TCR CDR3. TCRdb re-called the multiplex PCR reads through MiXCR, storing one row per CDR3 protein. The sample consists of 300,000 to 400,000 distinct CDR3 sequences, approximately 15% of them appearing once. The clonotype comes from a woman under 40 with Graves' hyperthyroidism. This chain links TRBV20-1 with TRBJ2-7; 12 positions agree with TRBD2. Sequences were obtained from blood. DNA of the CDR3: TGCAGTGCTAGACTCCGACTAGCGGGAGTTGGTCACGAGCAGTACTTC. Translating it yields CSARLRLAGVGHEQYF.